The present entry profiles one T cell receptor beta chain with its context. It lacks a known antigen. No much larger clone exists at a distance of one base, and base qualities are not known. The sample comes from a study of blood T cell repertoires in COVID-19 (dated by TCRdb to about 2020). The study in broad terms: Collaborator samples came from the United States, Italy and Spain and covered acute and convalescent phases of COVID-19. The prospective study material was composed of cDNA or gDNA derived from T cells, B-cell-depleted T cells, or PBMCs. Deeply sampled blood TCRbeta repertoires from subjects exposed to, actively infected with, or recovered from COVID-19 were included in the dataset. The repertoires were released in a freely available public database meant as a resource for research on the immune response to SARS-CoV-2. Samples came from the ongoing ImmuneRACE study (first 160 participants) plus 1,254 subjects from 6 global collaborators. A de-identified subject ID, COVID-19 status, age in years and sex were almost always included in the sample metadata. Where available, HLA class I and class II types were obtained from metadata supplied by the sample provider rather than from assay-based typing.

TCRbeta CDR3 regions were amplified from genomic DNA by means of the immunoSEQ Assay, a bias-controlled multiplex PCR. The study's own analysis went as follows. The number of nucleated cells in each sample was estimated from the amplification of reference gene primers within the assay. Sequence reads were collapsed and filtered to measure the absolute abundance of every unique TCRbeta CDR3 rearrangement. For each sample, productive Simpson clonality was calculated as the square root of Simpson's diversity index across productive rearrangements. TCRdb took over this immuneACCESS table, retaining in-frame rearrangements with V and J assigned. Such tables are incomplete; in checked studies, under half of the missing clones stem from an unresolved V gene, and the remainder is unexplained. V and J calls and clone size follow that table, whereas D and trimming were derived from the DNA. A total of about 140,000 clones appear in this sample, about 87% of them only once. The ten largest make up roughly a tenth of the sample.

Whole blood was collected in K2EDTA tubes by collaborating institutions according to the institutions' own protocols. For TCRbeta analysis, collaborators shipped samples as frozen whole blood, isolated PBMCs, or DNA extracted from either of those sample types. Measured from the cysteine to the phenylalanine, the CDR3 is 18 residues long. Only the CDR3 DNA stays, 54 bases, in frame from base 1. For CDR1 and CDR2, the germline V gene lists KGHSH and LQKENI. For this chain, trimming is 5 bases at the V end and 5 bases at the J end, and the number of junction bases without a gene match is 13. Beyond this particular receptor, the publication reports: The quantity of clinical and demographic metadata differed by source and by participant and was supplied without curation.

The V and J segments used are TRBV18 and TRBJ2-5, with 14 junctional bases fitting TRBD2. Material for sequencing was peripheral blood. The sequence came from a man aged 55 to 70 with active or convalescent COVID-19. The sequenced DNA: TGTGCCAGCTCATCCGGGACTAGCGGGAGTATTTTCGTGGAGACCCAGTACTTC. Its coded protein is CASSSGTSGSIFVETQYF.